Detailed here is one TCR beta chain. Antigen unknown. Deep was the level used in running the assay. DNA from unsorted PBMC was sequenced on ten immunoSEQ deep assay plates. Only in-frame clones appear in the TCRdb table, and some are missing; sequencing was by immunoSEQ multiplex PCR. The sample has 530,000 or so clones; 60% to 80% are singletons. These data come from a study of shared clonotypes between healthy human individuals. General study results and limits: Blood was the only sampled material, and tissue repertoires likely differ.

This TCR derives from a woman aged 40 to 55 in good health. Some clones in this sample may be carry-over from other donors' samples. Sequencing used PBMCs.

CDR3 amino acids: CASSPQAGKQETQYF. Written as DNA, the CDR3 is TGTGCCAGCTCACCACAGGCGGGAAAACAAGAGACCCAGTACTTC. The genes are TRBV18 and TRBJ2-5; the D gene is possibly TRBD2 (6 bases). The germline V gene has CDR1 KGHSH and CDR2 LQKENI. Trimming removed 1 base at V and 2 bases at J, with 11 bases between. The CDR3 is 15 residues long.